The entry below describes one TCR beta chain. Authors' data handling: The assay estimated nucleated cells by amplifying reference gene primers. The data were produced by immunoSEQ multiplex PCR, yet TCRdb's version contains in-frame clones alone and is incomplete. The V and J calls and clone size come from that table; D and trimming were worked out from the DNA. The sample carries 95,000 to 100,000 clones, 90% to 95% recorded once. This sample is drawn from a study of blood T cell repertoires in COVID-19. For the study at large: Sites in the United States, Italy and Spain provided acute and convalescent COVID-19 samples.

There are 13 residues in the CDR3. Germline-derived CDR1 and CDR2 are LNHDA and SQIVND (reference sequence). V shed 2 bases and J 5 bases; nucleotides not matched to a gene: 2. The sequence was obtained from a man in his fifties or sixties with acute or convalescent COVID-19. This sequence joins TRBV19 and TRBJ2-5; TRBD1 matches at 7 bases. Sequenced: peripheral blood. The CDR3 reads CASSIQGVETQYF. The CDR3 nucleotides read TGTGCCAGTAGTATACAGGGGGTGGAGACCCAGTACTTC.